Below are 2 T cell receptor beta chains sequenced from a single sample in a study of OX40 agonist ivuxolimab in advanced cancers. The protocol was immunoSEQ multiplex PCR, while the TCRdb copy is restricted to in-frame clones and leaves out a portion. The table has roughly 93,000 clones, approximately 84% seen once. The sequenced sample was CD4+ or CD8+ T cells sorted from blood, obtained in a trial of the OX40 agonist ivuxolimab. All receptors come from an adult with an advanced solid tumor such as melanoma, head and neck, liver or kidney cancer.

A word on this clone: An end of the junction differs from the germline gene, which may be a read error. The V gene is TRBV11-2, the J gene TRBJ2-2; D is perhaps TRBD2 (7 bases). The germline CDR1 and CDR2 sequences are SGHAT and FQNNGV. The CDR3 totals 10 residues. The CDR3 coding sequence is TGTGCCAGCGATGCCGGGGGGCCAATTTTT. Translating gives CASDAGGPIF.

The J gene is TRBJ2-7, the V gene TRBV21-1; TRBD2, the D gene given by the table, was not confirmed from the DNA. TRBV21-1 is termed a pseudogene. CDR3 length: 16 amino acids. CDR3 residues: CASSKIVGGSTYEQYF. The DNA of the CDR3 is TGTGCCAGCAGCAAAATAGTGGGGGGGTCCACCTACGAGCAGTACTTC.